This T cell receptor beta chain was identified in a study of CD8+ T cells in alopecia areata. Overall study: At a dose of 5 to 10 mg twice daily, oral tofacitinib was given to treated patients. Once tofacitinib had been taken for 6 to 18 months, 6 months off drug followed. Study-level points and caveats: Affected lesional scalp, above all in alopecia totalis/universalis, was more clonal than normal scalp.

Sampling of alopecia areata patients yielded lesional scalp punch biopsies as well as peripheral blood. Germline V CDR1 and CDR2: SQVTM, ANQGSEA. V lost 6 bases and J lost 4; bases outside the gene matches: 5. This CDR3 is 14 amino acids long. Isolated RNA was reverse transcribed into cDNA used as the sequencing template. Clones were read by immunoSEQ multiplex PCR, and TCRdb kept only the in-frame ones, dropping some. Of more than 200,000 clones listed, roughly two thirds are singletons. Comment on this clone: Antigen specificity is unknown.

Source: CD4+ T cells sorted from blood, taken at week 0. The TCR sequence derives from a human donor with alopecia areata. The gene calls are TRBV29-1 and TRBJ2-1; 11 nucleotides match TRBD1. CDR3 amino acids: CSVSRDRGYNEQFF. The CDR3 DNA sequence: TGCAGCGTGTCCCGGGACAGGGGGTACAATGAGCAGTTCTTC.